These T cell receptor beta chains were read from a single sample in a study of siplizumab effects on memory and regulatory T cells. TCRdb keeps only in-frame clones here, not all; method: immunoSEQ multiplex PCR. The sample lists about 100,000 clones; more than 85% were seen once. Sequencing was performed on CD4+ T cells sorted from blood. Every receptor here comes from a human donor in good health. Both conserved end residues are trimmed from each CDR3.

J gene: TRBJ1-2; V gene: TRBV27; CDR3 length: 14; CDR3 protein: ASSLSRQRSNYGYT
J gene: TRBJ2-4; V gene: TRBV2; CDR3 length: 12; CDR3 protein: ASSEERGRGIQY
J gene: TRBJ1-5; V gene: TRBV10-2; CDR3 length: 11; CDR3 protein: ASRGQVGQPQH
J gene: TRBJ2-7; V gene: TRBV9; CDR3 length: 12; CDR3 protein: ASSPGLAPYEQY
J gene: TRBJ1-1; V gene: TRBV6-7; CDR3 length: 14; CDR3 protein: ASSTGTERMNTEAF
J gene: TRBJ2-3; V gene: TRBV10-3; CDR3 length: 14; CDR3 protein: AIRGAEGVDTPTQY
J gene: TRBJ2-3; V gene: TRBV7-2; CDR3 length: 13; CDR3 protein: ASSSTRLDTDTQY
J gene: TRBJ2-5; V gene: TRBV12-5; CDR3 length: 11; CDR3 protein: ASRFKVQETQY
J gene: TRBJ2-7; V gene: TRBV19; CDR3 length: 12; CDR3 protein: ASSPTSFSYEQY
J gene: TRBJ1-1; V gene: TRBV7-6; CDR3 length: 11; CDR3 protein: ASSLDYISEAF
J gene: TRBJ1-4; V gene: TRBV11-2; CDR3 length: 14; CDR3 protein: ASSPRQGVTNEKLF
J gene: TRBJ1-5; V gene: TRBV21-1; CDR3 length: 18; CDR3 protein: ASSPLLPSRGVFRYQPQH
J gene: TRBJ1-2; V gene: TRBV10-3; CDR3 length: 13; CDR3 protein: AISESDSLMGGYT
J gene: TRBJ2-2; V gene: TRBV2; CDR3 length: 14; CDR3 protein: ASSEQAATNTGELF
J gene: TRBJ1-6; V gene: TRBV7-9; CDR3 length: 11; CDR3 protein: ASEEVGNSPLH
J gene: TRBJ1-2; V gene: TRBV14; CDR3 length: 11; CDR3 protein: ASSSGPRGGYT
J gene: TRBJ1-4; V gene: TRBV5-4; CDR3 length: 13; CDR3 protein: ASSLVGATNEKLF
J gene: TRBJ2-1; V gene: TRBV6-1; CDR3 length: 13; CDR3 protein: ASRNGLVIHNEQF
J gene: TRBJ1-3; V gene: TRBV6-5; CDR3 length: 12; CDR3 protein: ASRDTDSGNTIY
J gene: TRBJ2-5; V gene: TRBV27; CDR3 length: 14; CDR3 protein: ASSLRGDRRRETQY
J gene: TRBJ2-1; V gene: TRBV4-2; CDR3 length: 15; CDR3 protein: ASSQAASGGAHNEQF
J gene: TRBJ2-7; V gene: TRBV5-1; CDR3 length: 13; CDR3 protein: ASSLIAGGPGEQY
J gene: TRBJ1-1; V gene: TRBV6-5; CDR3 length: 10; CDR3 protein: ASSSGNTEAF
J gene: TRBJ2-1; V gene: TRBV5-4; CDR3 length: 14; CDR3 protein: ASSLAAGGAYNEQF
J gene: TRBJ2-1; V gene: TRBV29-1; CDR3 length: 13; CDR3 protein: SVDKGLGSYNEQF
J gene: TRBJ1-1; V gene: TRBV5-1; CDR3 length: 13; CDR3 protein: ASSLAAGMNTEAF
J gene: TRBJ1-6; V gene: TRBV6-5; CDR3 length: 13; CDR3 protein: ASSPPGRTNSPLH
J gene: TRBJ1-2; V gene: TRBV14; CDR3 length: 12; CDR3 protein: ASIVRDRPYGYT
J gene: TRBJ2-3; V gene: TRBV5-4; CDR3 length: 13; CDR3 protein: ASSWRATSTDTQY
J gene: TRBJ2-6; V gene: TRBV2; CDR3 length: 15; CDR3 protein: ASSDTGAISGANVLT
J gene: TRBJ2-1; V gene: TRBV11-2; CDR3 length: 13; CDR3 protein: ASSLLQGSYNEQF
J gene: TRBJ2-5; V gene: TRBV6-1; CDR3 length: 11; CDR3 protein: ASSGGTEGTQY
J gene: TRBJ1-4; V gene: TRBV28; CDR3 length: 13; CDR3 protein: ASSAGTGWNEKLF
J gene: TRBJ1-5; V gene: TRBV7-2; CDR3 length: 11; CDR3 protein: ASSSSPNQPQH
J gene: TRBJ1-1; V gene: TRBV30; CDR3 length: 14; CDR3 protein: AWRGGGRSMNTEAF